This TCR beta chain emerged from a study of blood T cell repertoires in COVID-19. Overall study: T cells, B-cell-depleted T cells, or PBMCs supplied cDNA or gDNA.

This clone has a single count. The data were produced by immunoSEQ multiplex PCR, yet TCRdb's version contains in-frame clones alone and is incomplete. The sample consists of about 96,000 clones, about 90% of them appearing once. CDR3 length: 15 residues. Trimming took 2 bases from V and 1 from J, leaving 11 bases between them. Germline CDR1 reads SGHTA; CDR2 reads FQGNSA. Sequenced input: peripheral blood. This sequence was found in a human donor with COVID-19, enrolled during active disease. The donor label of this sample is uncertain. The V call is TRBV7-2, the J call TRBJ1-1; D is perhaps TRBD1 (6 bases). The CDR3, as DNA: TGTGCCAGCAGCTTAACAGGGATTCGGAACACTGAAGCTTTCTTT. Its protein product is CASSLTGIRNTEAFF.